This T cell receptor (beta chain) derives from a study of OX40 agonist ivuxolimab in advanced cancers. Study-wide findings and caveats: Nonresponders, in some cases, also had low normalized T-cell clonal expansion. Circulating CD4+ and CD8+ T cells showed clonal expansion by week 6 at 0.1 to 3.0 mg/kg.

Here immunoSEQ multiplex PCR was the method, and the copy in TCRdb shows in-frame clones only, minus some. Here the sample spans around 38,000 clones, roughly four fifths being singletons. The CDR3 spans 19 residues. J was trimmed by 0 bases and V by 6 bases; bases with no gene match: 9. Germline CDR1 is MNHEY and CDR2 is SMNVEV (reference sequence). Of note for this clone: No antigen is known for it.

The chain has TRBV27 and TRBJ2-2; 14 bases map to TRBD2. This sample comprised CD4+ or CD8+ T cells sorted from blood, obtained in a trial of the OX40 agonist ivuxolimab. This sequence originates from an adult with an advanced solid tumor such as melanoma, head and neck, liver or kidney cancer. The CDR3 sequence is CASRTLGTSGSSNTGELFF. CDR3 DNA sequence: TGTGCCAGCAGGACATTGGGGACTAGCGGGAGTTCGAACACCGGGGAGCTGTTTTTT.